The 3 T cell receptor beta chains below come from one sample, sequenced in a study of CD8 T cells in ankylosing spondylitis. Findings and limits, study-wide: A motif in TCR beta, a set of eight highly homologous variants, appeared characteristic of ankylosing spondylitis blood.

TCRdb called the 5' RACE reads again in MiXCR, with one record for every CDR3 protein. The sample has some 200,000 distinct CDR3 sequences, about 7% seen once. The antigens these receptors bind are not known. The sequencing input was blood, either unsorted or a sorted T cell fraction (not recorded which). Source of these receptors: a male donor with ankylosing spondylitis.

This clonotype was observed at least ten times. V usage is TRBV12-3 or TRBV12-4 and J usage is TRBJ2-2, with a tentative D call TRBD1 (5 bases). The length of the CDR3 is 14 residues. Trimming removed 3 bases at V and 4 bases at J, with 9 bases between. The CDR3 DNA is TGTGCCAGCAGTTTCAGGGCATCCACCGGGGAGCTGTTTTTT. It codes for CASSFRASTGELFF.

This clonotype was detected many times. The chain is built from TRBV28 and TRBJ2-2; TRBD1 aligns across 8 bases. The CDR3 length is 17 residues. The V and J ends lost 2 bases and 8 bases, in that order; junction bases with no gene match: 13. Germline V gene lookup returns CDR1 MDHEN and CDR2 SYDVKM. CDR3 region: CASSLPPDRDVWGELFF. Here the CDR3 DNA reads TGTGCCAGCAGTTTACCCCCGGACAGGGACGTTTGGGGGGAGCTGTTTTTT.

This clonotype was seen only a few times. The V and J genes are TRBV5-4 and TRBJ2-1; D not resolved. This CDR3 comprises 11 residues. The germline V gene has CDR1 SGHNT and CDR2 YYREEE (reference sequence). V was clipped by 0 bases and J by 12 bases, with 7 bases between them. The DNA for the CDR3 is TGTGCCAGCAGCTTGGGAGTTACGCAGTTCTTC. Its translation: CASSLGVTQFF.